These T cell receptor beta chains were read from a single sample in a study of identical twins. TCRdb called the 5' RACE reads again in MiXCR, with one record for every CDR3 protein. The sample lists about 690,000 distinct CDR3 sequences; around 6.1% were seen once. Specimen: naive T cells sorted from blood. These receptors were obtained from a man younger than 35 in good health. CDR3s include the opening cysteine and the closing phenylalanine or tryptophan. The order of the fields is J gene, CDR3 length, clone size, D gene, V gene, CDR3 DNA, CDR3 protein. D genes are given only for firm matches. Expanded clones get a size class; other rows say once, few or many, or leave the size out.

J: TRBJ1-5; length: 12; size: few; D: NA; V: TRBV30; DNA: TGTGCCTGGAGTTCGGGGGGGCAGCCCCAGCATTTT; CDR3: CAWSSGGQPQHF
J: TRBJ2-7; length: 15; size: NA; D: TRBD2; V: TRBV28; DNA: TGTGCCAGCAGCGATTCCGGGACTAGCGGAGGGGAGCAGTACTTC; CDR3: CASSDSGTSGGEQYF
J: TRBJ2-2; length: 15; size: NA; D: TRBD1; V: TRBV5-1; DNA: TGCGCCAGCAGCTCCGACAGGGGGCTGGACGGGGAGCTGTTTTTT; CDR3: CASSSDRGLDGELFF
J: TRBJ1-2; length: 17; size: many; D: TRBD1; V: TRBV14; DNA: TGTGCCAGCAGCCGCTCCGGGACAGGGGGCGCCAACTATGGCTACACCTTC; CDR3: CASSRSGTGGANYGYTF
J: TRBJ2-7; length: 15; size: few; D: NA; V: TRBV12-3/TRBV12-4; DNA: TGTGCCAGCTCCGCCTTCCTCGCAATCTCCTACGAGCAGTACTTC; CDR3: CASSAFLAISYEQYF
J: TRBJ2-1; length: 15; size: NA; D: NA; V: TRBV6-5; DNA: TGTGCCAGCAGTTACGACATACGAGTCTACAATGAGCAGTTCTTC; CDR3: CASSYDIRVYNEQFF
J: TRBJ2-4; length: 16; size: NA; D: NA; V: TRBV5-5; DNA: TGTGCCAGCAGCTTGAGGGGGATTATAGCCAAAAACATTCAGTACTTC; CDR3: CASSLRGIIAKNIQYF
J: TRBJ1-5; length: 14; size: few; D: NA; V: TRBV15; DNA: TGTGCCACCAGCAGAGATCGGAGCAATCAGCCCCAGCATTTT; CDR3: CATSRDRSNQPQHF
J: TRBJ2-1; length: 15; size: many; D: TRBD1; V: TRBV5-1; DNA: TGCGCCAGCAGCTTACAGGGGGCGAGCTACAATGAGCAGTTCTTC; CDR3: CASSLQGASYNEQFF
J: TRBJ1-6; length: 16; size: NA; D: NA; V: TRBV19; DNA: TGTGCCAGTAGTATCGGCATCGCCACTTTGTATTCACCCCTCCACTTT; CDR3: CASSIGIATLYSPLHF
J: TRBJ2-2; length: 16; size: many; D: TRBD2; V: TRBV10-3; DNA: TGTGCCATCAGTACGGCGGGGGTCCCGAACACCGGGGAGCTGTTTTTT; CDR3: CAISTAGVPNTGELFF
J: TRBJ2-7; length: 12; size: many; D: TRBD1; V: TRBV29-1; DNA: TGCAGCGTTGGGGACAGGACCCACGAGCAGTACTTC; CDR3: CSVGDRTHEQYF
J: TRBJ2-5; length: 13; size: NA; D: NA; V: TRBV15; DNA: TGTGCCACCAGCAGGACCACCCAAGAGACCCAGTACTTC; CDR3: CATSRTTQETQYF
J: TRBJ2-1; length: 15; size: NA; D: TRBD1; V: TRBV13; DNA: TGTGCCAGCAGCCAGGGGGACGGTACATACAATGAGCAGTTCTTC; CDR3: CASSQGDGTYNEQFF
J: TRBJ1-2; length: 13; size: few; D: NA; V: TRBV27; DNA: TGTGCCAGCAGACCATGGGGCCGGGGGGACTACACCTTC; CDR3: CASRPWGRGDYTF
J: TRBJ2-3; length: 14; size: NA; D: NA; V: TRBV9; DNA: TGTGCCAGCAGCGTAGGGGGACCTGCAGATACGCAGTATTTT; CDR3: CASSVGGPADTQYF
J: TRBJ2-5; length: 13; size: many; D: NA; V: TRBV10-3; DNA: TGTGCCATCAGACCGGGACACCAAGAGACCCAGTACTTC; CDR3: CAIRPGHQETQYF
J: TRBJ2-1; length: 13; size: few; D: TRBD2; V: TRBV18; DNA: TGTGCCAGCTCACCCCTATCTATGCGGGAGACGTTCTTC; CDR3: CASSPLSMRETFF
J: TRBJ1-5; length: 15; size: many; D: NA; V: TRBV12-3/TRBV12-4; DNA: TGTGCCAGCAGCCTTAATCCCCACCTTGGCCAGCCCCAGCATTTT; CDR3: CASSLNPHLGQPQHF
J: TRBJ1-2; length: 14; size: NA; D: TRBD1; V: TRBV3-1; DNA: TGTGCCAGCAGCCAGGGGCCGGGACAGGGAGCTTACACCTTC; CDR3: CASSQGPGQGAYTF
J: TRBJ2-2; length: 14; size: many; D: NA; V: TRBV6-1; DNA: TGTGCCAGCGGCCGGACGGTCCGATCCGGGGAGCTGTTTTTT; CDR3: CASGRTVRSGELFF
J: TRBJ2-1; length: 16; size: many; D: TRBD2; V: TRBV20-1; DNA: TGCAGTGCTAGGGCTAGCGGGGGAAGCTCCTACAATGAGCAGTTCTTC; CDR3: CSARASGGSSYNEQFF
J: TRBJ2-3; length: 14; size: NA; D: NA; V: TRBV6-2/TRBV6-3; DNA: TGTGCCAGCTCCGGGACGGCCACGACGGAGACGCAGTATTTT; CDR3: CASSGTATTETQYF
J: TRBJ2-1; length: 16; size: NA; D: TRBD2; V: TRBV10-3; DNA: TGTGCCATCAGCGGGATGTCAGCGGGAGTGGGCAATGAGCAGTTCTTC; CDR3: CAISGMSAGVGNEQFF
J: TRBJ2-1; length: 13; size: NA; D: TRBD2; V: TRBV29-1; DNA: TGCAGCGTTGTGAGCGGGGCCTACAATGAGCAGTTCTTC; CDR3: CSVVSGAYNEQFF
J: TRBJ2-5; length: 13; size: many; D: TRBD1; V: TRBV29-1; DNA: TGCAGCTCCCGGACAGGGGGCAGGGAGACCCAGTACTTC; CDR3: CSSRTGGRETQYF
J: TRBJ2-2; length: 13; size: many; D: NA; V: TRBV7-9; DNA: TGTGCCAGCCGACCAGGGGGGACCGGGGAGCTGTTTTTT; CDR3: CASRPGGTGELFF
J: TRBJ2-2; length: 15; size: many; D: NA; V: TRBV6-4; DNA: TGTGCCAGCAGTGACAGGGGGACGAACACCGGGGAGCTGTTTTTT; CDR3: CASSDRGTNTGELFF
J: TRBJ2-7; length: 15; size: many; D: TRBD2; V: TRBV7-6; DNA: TGTGCCAGCAGCTCGCAGACTAGCGGAAACTACGAGCAGTACTTC; CDR3: CASSSQTSGNYEQYF
J: TRBJ2-4; length: 17; size: many; D: NA; V: TRBV12-3/TRBV12-4; DNA: TGTGCCAGCAGTTTAGGTCGACTAGTAGATAATTGGAACATTCAGTACTTC; CDR3: CASSLGRLVDNWNIQYF
J: TRBJ2-1; length: 15; size: many; D: TRBD2; V: TRBV18; DNA: TGTGCCAGCTCACCTTGGGTAGCGGGAGAGTATGAGCAGTTCTTC; CDR3: CASSPWVAGEYEQFF
J: TRBJ2-3; length: 14; size: many; D: NA; V: TRBV6-5; DNA: TGTGCCAGCAGTTATCGACAGAGCACAGATACGCAGTATTTT; CDR3: CASSYRQSTDTQYF
J: TRBJ2-2; length: 15; size: few; D: TRBD2; V: TRBV12-5; DNA: TGTGCTAGTGGTACTGGGACTAGCGGGATCGGGGAGCTGTTTTTT; CDR3: CASGTGTSGIGELFF
J: TRBJ2-3; length: 15; size: many; D: NA; V: TRBV6-5; DNA: TGTGCCAGCAGTTACTCCGTGTTGGACACAGATACGCAGTATTTT; CDR3: CASSYSVLDTDTQYF
J: TRBJ2-2; length: 16; size: many; D: NA; V: TRBV24-1; DNA: TGTGCCACCAGTGACCGCGCGGGGTCCAACACCGGGGAGCTGTTTTTT; CDR3: CATSDRAGSNTGELFF
J: TRBJ1-4; length: 12; size: many; D: NA; V: TRBV5-8; DNA: TGTGCCAGCAACCCTTTTAATCGGGAACTGTTTTTT; CDR3: CASNPFNRELFF
J: TRBJ2-3; length: 15; size: few; D: NA; V: TRBV5-6; DNA: TGTGCCAGCAGCTTGGAAGGCAGTAGCACAGATACGCAGTATTTT; CDR3: CASSLEGSSTDTQYF
J: TRBJ2-2; length: 16; size: many; D: NA; V: TRBV7-9; DNA: TGTGCCAGCAGGCCCTCGGGAACCTTAAACACCGGGGAGCTGTTTTTT; CDR3: CASRPSGTLNTGELFF
J: TRBJ2-7; length: 13; size: many; D: NA; V: TRBV6-2/TRBV6-3; DNA: TGTGCCAGCACGAAACCCTTCGGGAGCGAGCAGTACTTC; CDR3: CASTKPFGSEQYF
J: TRBJ2-3; length: 14; size: many; D: NA; V: TRBV15; DNA: TGTGCCACCAGCAGACCGGGCCGCACAGATACGCAGTATTTT; CDR3: CATSRPGRTDTQYF
J: TRBJ2-1; length: 15; size: NA; D: TRBD2; V: TRBV12-3/TRBV12-4; DNA: TGTGCCAGCAGTAAGGGACTAGCGCCTTACAATGAGCAGTTCTTC; CDR3: CASSKGLAPYNEQFF
J: TRBJ2-7; length: 16; size: few; D: NA; V: TRBV4-3; DNA: TGCGCCAGCAGCCAGGGACGGACGGGTTACTCCTACGAGCAGTACTTC; CDR3: CASSQGRTGYSYEQYF
J: TRBJ2-7; length: 14; size: many; D: NA; V: TRBV4-2; DNA: TGTGCCAGCAGCCAAGAGAAGGGGTACTACGAGCAGTACTTC; CDR3: CASSQEKGYYEQYF
J: TRBJ2-1; length: 16; size: many; D: NA; V: TRBV20-1; DNA: TGCAGTGCTGGGAGGTCGGCAGCGAGCTCCTACAATGAGCAGTTCTTC; CDR3: CSAGRSAASSYNEQFF
J: TRBJ1-1; length: 15; size: NA; D: NA; V: TRBV5-1; DNA: TGCGCCAGCAGCTTGGAACCAGGCTCGGACACTGAAGCTTTCTTT; CDR3: CASSLEPGSDTEAFF
J: TRBJ1-5; length: 14; size: NA; D: NA; V: TRBV28; DNA: TGTGCCAGCAGACCGAGGTGGAGCAATCAGCCCCAGCATTTT; CDR3: CASRPRWSNQPQHF